What follows are 15 T cell receptor beta chains derived from one specimen sequenced in a study of beta chain features in type 1 diabetes. The investigators reverse transcribed all of the isolated RNA, so they sequenced expressed TCRB transcripts. The method was immunoSEQ multiplex PCR; TCRdb's version includes in-frame clones alone and lacks a portion of them. The sample holds fewer than 550,000 clones, 11% seen once. Sequenced input: naive CD4+ T cells from blood. These receptors all come from a woman in her late teens or twenties in good health.

The chain couples TRBV9 to TRBJ1-6, with 10 bases identical to TRBD1. The germline CDR1 and CDR2 sequences are SGDLS and YYNGEE. This CDR3 is 16 amino acids long. V lost 2 bases, J lost 8 bases, and 7 bases stayed unmatched. The CDR3 here is CASSVDWDRGYSPLHF. DNA for the CDR3: TGTGCCAGCAGCGTCGATTGGGACAGGGGCTATTCACCCCTCCACTTT.

The gene calls are TRBV4-3 and TRBJ2-3; possible D gene TRBD1, 5 bases. V shed 4 bases and J shed 0 bases, with 14 bases lying between them. CDR1 LGHNA and CDR2 YSLEER come from the germline V gene. The CDR3 spans 16 residues. The CDR3 here is CASSLQASPSTDTQYF. CDR3 DNA: TGCGCCAGCAGCCTACAGGCGTCTCCTAGCACAGATACGCAGTATTTT.

This clone was counted only a few times. The chain couples TRBV7-9 to TRBJ1-5; no definite D call. The CDR3 runs to 13 residues. V was shortened by 5 bases and J by 7 bases, with 12 bases between the two germline ends. CDR1 is SEHNR and CDR2 is FQNEAQ in the germline V gene (reference sequence). Here the CDR3 reads CASSLSGGQPQHF. In nucleotides, the CDR3 is TGTGCCAGCAGCCTTAGTGGAGGACAGCCCCAGCATTTT.

The gene calls are TRBV7-9 and TRBJ2-7; 14 bases align to TRBD2. The J segment lost 4 bases and the V segment lost 4 bases, leaving 6 bases of the junction unmatched. The CDR3 consists of 16 residues. The germline CDR1 and CDR2 sequences are SEHNR and FQNEAQ (reference sequence). CDR3 loop: CASSWGTSGSGYEQYF. Here the CDR3 DNA reads TGTGCCAGCAGCTGGGGGACTAGCGGGAGCGGTTACGAGCAGTACTTC.

The chain uses TRBV28 and TRBJ2-6; D unclear. V gave up 7 bases and J gave up 2 bases, with 9 bases separating them. The CDR3 loop spans 14 amino acids. Germline values: CDR1 MDHEN, CDR2 SYDVKM. This chain's CDR3 is CASTLGAGANVLTF. Here the CDR3 DNA reads TGTGCCAGCACCCTTGGAGCTGGGGCCAACGTCCTGACTTTC.

This chain joins TRBV2 and TRBJ2-3; D is possibly TRBD1 (7 bases). V was trimmed by 6 bases and J by 2 bases, leaving 15 bases between them. Germline V lookup: CDR1 SNHLY, CDR2 FYNNEI. The CDR3 has 15 amino acids. Here the CDR3 reads CASRRDSRVTDTQYF. For the CDR3, the DNA is TGTGCCAGCAGGCGGGACAGCCGTGTCACAGATACGCAGTATTTT.

In its sample, this clone was seen a few times. This chain connects TRBV4-1 to TRBJ1-2; 8 nucleotides align to TRBD1. Per germline, CDR1 MGHRA and CDR2 YSYEKL. V lost 4 bases to trimming and J lost 2 bases; unmatched junction nucleotides: 6. The length of the CDR3 is 15 residues. The CDR3 spells CASSPTGDGNYGYTF. CDR3 bases: TGCGCCAGCAGCCCGACAGGGGATGGGAACTATGGCTACACCTTC.

This clone occurred a few times. This specimen includes other DNA sequences encoding the same CDR3. The gene calls are TRBV5-1 and TRBJ2-1; 9 nucleotides match TRBD2. After removal of 2 bases from V and 2 bases from J, the junction contained 2 bases not matched to a gene. The CDR3 contains 15 residues. Germline loops: CDR1 SGHRS, CDR2 YFSETQ. CDR3 DNA: TGCGCCAGCAGCTTAACTAGCGGGCCCTACAATGAGCAGTTCTTC. This encodes CASSLTSGPYNEQFF.

This clone appeared a few times. The CDR3 DNA reads as TGCGCCAGCAGCCAAGGCCCCGGGACATACCAAGAGACCCAGTACTTC. Its protein is CASSQGPGTYQETQYF. The chain carries TRBV4-3 and TRBJ2-5, with D perhaps matching TRBD1 (6 bases). Germline-derived CDR1 and CDR2 are LGHNA and YSLEER. The CDR3 is 16 amino acids. Trimming left V 1 base short and J 0 bases short, with 12 bases between.

V gene TRBV6-6 combines with J gene TRBJ2-2; D gene ambiguous. The ends were cut back, 2 bases at V and 4 bases at J, with 11 bases in the middle. Germline CDR1 is MNHNY and CDR2 is SVGAGI (reference sequence). The length of the CDR3 is 15 residues. In DNA, the CDR3 is TGTGCCAGCAGTTACGTGGGGATGTCCACCGGGGAGCTGTTTTTT. Its translation: CASSYVGMSTGELFF.

The J gene is TRBJ2-1, the V gene TRBV2; 8 bases are a match to TRBD2. This CDR3 has 16 residues. After removal of 3 bases from V and 0 bases from J, the junction contained 4 bases not matched to a gene. In germline, CDR1 is SNHLY, CDR2 FYNNEI. CDR3 DNA: TGTGCCAGCAGTGAGCGGGGGGCCTACTCCTACAATGAGCAGTTCTTC. As protein: CASSERGAYSYNEQFF.

The CDR3 DNA reads as TGTGCCTGGAGCGGGAGGATCTCTGGAAACACCATATATTTT. Protein product: CAWSGRISGNTIYF. This chain joins TRBV30 and TRBJ1-3; unclear D gene. This CDR3 contains 14 residues. Germline assignment: CDR1 GTSNPN and CDR2 SVGIG (reference sequence). V shed 3 bases and J shed 0 bases, with 9 bases lying between them.

The chain is built from TRBV19 and TRBJ2-5, with D uncertain. The V gene lost 3 bases and the J gene lost 3 bases, with 11 bases spanning the gap. CDR1 and CDR2 from the germline V gene are LNHDA and SQIVND (reference sequence). The CDR3 sequence is 14 residues long. CDR3: CASSIVLKEETQYF. CDR3 in DNA: TGTGCCAGTAGTATTGTGCTTAAGGAAGAGACCCAGTACTTC.

This clone was seen a few times. The rearrangement joins TRBV9 to TRBJ1-2, with D maybe TRBD1 (5 bases). In germline, CDR1 is SGDLS, CDR2 YYNGEE. The CDR3 length is 15 residues. V was pared by 3 bases and J by 6 bases, with 18 bases between. The CDR3 bases are TGTGCCAGCAGCGCGTTCGGGGCCAGACTTGATGGCTACACCTTC. This translates into CASSAFGARLDGYTF.

As DNA, the CDR3 is TGCGCCAGCAGCCAAGATAGGGAGACCCAGTACTTC. Protein: CASSQDRETQYF. This sequence joins TRBV4-1 and TRBJ2-5, with D uncertain. Trimming took 0 bases from V and 5 from J, leaving 4 bases between them. Per germline, CDR1 MGHRA and CDR2 YSYEKL. The CDR3 has 12 amino acids.